These T cell receptor beta chains were read from a single sample in a study of blood T cell repertoires in COVID-19. The table came from immunoSEQ multiplex PCR; TCRdb's copy has only in-frame clones and leaves some out. This table has hundreds of thousands of clones, roughly 88% appearing once. Input material: peripheral blood. These receptors originate from a woman in her forties or fifties with COVID-19, enrolled during active disease. CDR3s leave out the opening cysteine and the closing phenylalanine or tryptophan. Each record gives: V gene, J gene, clone size, CDR3 protein. Part of the rows lack a size; the others show once, few, many or a class for expanded clones.

V gene: TRBV5-4
J gene: TRBJ1-1
clone size: .
CDR3 protein: ASSSGTGNTEAF

V gene: TRBV6-6
J gene: TRBJ1-5
clone size: .
CDR3 protein: ASSRGGSVNQPQH

V gene: TRBV12-5
J gene: TRBJ2-1
clone size: once
CDR3 protein: ASGRPGQGTSSSYNEQF

V gene: TRBV5-4
J gene: TRBJ2-2
clone size: .
CDR3 protein: ASSSGQANTGELF

V gene: TRBV6-5
J gene: TRBJ2-2
clone size: .
CDR3 protein: ASSSRTPPGGELF

V gene: TRBV6-5
J gene: TRBJ1-1
clone size: .
CDR3 protein: ASSYGRVNTEAF

V gene: TRBV5-4
J gene: TRBJ1-1
clone size: .
CDR3 protein: ASSLEAGDTEAF

V gene: TRBV5-1
J gene: TRBJ1-3
clone size: few
CDR3 protein: ASSLAGENTIY

V gene: TRBV15
J gene: TRBJ2-3
clone size: .
CDR3 protein: ATRASPTDTQY

V gene: TRBV9
J gene: TRBJ1-1
clone size: once
CDR3 protein: ASSRGQGLPEAF

V gene: TRBV5-1
J gene: TRBJ1-1
clone size: .
CDR3 protein: ASSISGGNTEAF

V gene: TRBV2
J gene: TRBJ2-7
clone size: .
CDR3 protein: ASSEEGSGVLFEQY

V gene: TRBV9
J gene: TRBJ2-1
clone size: .
CDR3 protein: ASSVDGGSSYNEQF

V gene: TRBV20-1
J gene: TRBJ2-7
clone size: .
CDR3 protein: SASSRGITYEQY

V gene: TRBV19
J gene: TRBJ1-5
clone size: few
CDR3 protein: ASSTGSAKNQPQH

V gene: TRBV3-1/TRBV3-2
J gene: TRBJ2-1
clone size: .
CDR3 protein: ASSQDPDNEQF

V gene: TRBV10-3
J gene: TRBJ2-4
clone size: .
CDR3 protein: AISDPSGGRGIAKNIQY

V gene: TRBV6-5
J gene: TRBJ1-4
clone size: .
CDR3 protein: ASRRQVPGEKLF

V gene: TRBV28
J gene: TRBJ2-7
clone size: few
CDR3 protein: ASSQDSYEQY

V gene: TRBV28
J gene: TRBJ1-6
clone size: once
CDR3 protein: ASRGPNSPLH

V gene: TRBV14
J gene: TRBJ2-1
clone size: .
CDR3 protein: ASSQEATSGDNEQF

V gene: TRBV3-1/TRBV3-2
J gene: TRBJ2-3
clone size: .
CDR3 protein: ASLSSADTQY

V gene: TRBV5-6
J gene: TRBJ1-1
clone size: .
CDR3 protein: ASSWTGGPNTEAF

V gene: TRBV5-6
J gene: TRBJ1-5
clone size: .
CDR3 protein: ASSSFGGAGQPQH

V gene: TRBV5-4
J gene: TRBJ2-2
clone size: .
CDR3 protein: ASSSAGNQAGELF

V gene: TRBV7-8
J gene: TRBJ2-2
clone size: .
CDR3 protein: ASSLRGLTGELF

V gene: TRBV5-6
J gene: TRBJ1-4
clone size: .
CDR3 protein: ASSLDASHEKLF

V gene: TRBV28
J gene: TRBJ1-2
clone size: .
CDR3 protein: ASSPTPTGFYGYT

V gene: TRBV18
J gene: TRBJ1-2
clone size: .
CDR3 protein: ASSFGTGEDYGYT